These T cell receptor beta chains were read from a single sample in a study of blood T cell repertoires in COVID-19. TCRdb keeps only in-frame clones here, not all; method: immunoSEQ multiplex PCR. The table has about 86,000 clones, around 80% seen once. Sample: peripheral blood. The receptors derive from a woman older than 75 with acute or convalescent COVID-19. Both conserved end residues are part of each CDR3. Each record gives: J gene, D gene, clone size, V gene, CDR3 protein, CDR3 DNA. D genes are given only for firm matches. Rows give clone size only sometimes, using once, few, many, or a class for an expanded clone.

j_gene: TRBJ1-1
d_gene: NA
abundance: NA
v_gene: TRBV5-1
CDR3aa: CASSFNMNTEAFF
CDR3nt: TGCGCCAGCAGCTTTAACATGAACACTGAAGCTTTCTTT

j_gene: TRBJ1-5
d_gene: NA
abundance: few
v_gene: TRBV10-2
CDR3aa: CASSEGGNQPQHF
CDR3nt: TGCGCCAGCAGTGAGGGGGGGAATCAGCCCCAGCATTTT

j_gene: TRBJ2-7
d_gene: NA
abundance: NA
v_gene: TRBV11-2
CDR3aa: CASSLVPGGEQYF
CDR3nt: TGTGCCAGCAGCTTAGTACCCGGGGGCGAGCAGTACTTC

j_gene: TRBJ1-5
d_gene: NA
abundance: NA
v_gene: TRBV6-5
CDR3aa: CASRDNLQHF
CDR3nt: TGTGCCAGCCGGGACAATCTCCAGCATTTT

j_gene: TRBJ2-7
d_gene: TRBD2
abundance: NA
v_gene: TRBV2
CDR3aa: CASSELRGVEQYF
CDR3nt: TGTGCCAGCAGTGAACTCCGGGGGGTCGAGCAGTACTTC

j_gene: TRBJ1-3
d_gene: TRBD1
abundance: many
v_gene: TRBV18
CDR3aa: CASSPSLLTGSSGNTIYF
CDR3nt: TGTGCCAGCTCACCCAGCCTCCTGACAGGGAGCTCTGGAAACACCATATATTTT

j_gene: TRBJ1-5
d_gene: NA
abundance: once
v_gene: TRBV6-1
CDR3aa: CASSEWGGGQPQHF
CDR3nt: TGTGCCAGCAGTGAATGGGGGGGTGGGCAGCCCCAGCATTTT

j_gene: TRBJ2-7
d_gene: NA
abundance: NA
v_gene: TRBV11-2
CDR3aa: CASRKRTGNEQYF
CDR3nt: TGTGCCAGCAGAAAAAGGACGGGAAACGAGCAGTACTTC

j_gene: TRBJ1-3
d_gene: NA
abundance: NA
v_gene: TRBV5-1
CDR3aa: CASSPRTAGGSGNTIYF
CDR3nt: TGCGCCAGCAGCCCCAGGACGGCGGGGGGCTCTGGAAACACCATATATTTT

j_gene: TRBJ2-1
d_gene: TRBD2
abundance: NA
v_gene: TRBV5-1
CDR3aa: CASSHGLAASSYNEQFF
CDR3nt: TGCGCCAGCAGTCACGGTCTAGCGGCTAGCTCCTACAATGAGCAGTTCTTC

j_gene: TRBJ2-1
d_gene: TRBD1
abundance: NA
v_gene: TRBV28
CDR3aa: CATGGSYNEQFF
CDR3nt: TGTGCCACAGGGGGATCCTACAATGAGCAGTTCTTC

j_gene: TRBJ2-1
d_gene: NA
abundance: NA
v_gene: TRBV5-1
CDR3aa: CASSPVSSYNEQFF
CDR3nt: TGCGCCAGCAGCCCGGTTAGCTCCTACAATGAGCAGTTCTTC

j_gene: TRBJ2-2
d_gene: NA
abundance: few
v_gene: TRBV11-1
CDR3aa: CASSWRWGGADGELFF
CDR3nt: TGTGCCAGCAGTTGGAGGTGGGGGGGCGCCGACGGGGAGCTGTTTTTT

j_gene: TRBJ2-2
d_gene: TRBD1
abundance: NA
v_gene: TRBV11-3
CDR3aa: CASSLGQGASPRNTGELFF
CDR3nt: TGTGCCAGCAGCTTAGGACAGGGGGCCTCCCCTCGAAACACCGGGGAGCTGTTTTTT

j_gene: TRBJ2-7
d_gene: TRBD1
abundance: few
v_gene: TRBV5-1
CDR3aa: CASSLAGTGVDGQYF
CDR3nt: TGCGCCAGCAGCTTGGCGGGGACAGGGGTCGACGGGCAGTACTTC

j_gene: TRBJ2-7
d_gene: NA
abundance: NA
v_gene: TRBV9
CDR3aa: CASSVPGYEQYF
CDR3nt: TGTGCCAGCAGCGTACCAGGGTACGAGCAGTACTTC

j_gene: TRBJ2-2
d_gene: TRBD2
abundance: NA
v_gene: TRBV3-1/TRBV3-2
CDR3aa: CASSSGGATGELFF
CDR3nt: TGTGCCAGCTCTAGCGGGGGCGCGACCGGGGAGCTGTTTTTT

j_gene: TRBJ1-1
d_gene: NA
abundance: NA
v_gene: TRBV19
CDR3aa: CASSMTSMNTEAFF
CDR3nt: TGTGCCAGTAGTATGACATCCATGAACACTGAAGCTTTCTTT

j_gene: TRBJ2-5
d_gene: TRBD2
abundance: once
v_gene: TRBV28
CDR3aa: CATSSGRGETQYF
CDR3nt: TGTGCCACTTCAAGCGGGAGGGGTGAGACCCAGTACTTC

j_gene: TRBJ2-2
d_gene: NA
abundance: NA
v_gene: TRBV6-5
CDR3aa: CASRGRPNTGELFF
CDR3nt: TGTGCCAGCAGGGGGAGGCCGAACACCGGGGAGCTGTTTTTT

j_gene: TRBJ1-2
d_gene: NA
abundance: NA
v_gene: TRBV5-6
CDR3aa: CASSLGQLLNYGYTF
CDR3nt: TGTGCCAGCAGCTTAGGACAGCTTCTTAACTATGGCTACACCTTC

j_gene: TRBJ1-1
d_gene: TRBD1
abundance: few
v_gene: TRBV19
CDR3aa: CASSGHRGLHTEAFF
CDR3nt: TGTGCCAGTAGTGGACACAGGGGGCTGCACACTGAAGCTTTCTTT

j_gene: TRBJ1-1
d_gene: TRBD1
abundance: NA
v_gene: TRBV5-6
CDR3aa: CASSLGGTGYNTEAFF
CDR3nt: TGTGCCAGCAGCTTGGGTGGGACAGGGTACAACACTGAAGCTTTCTTT

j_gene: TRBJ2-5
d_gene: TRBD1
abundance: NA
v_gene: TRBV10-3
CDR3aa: CAIGDPGQGMGETQYF
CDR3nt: TGTGCCATTGGGGACCCGGGACAGGGGATGGGGGAGACCCAGTACTTC

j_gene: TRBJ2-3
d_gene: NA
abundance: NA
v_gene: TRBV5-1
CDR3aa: CASSLVGQPGEDTQYF
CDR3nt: TGCGCCAGCAGCTTGGTGGGACAACCCGGCGAAGATACGCAGTATTTT

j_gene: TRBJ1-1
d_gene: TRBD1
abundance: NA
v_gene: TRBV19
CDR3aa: CASRGQGSDDTEAFF
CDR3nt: TGTGCCAGTAGGGGACAGGGGTCGGATGATACTGAAGCTTTCTTT

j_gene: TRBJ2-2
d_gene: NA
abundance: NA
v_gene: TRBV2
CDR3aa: CASSNWQSDTGELFF
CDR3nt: TGTGCCAGCAGTAATTGGCAGTCTGATACCGGGGAGCTGTTTTTT

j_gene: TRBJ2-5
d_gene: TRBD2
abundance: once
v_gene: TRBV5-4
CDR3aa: CASSSPSGQETQYF
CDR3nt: TGTGCCAGCAGCAGCCCTAGCGGCCAAGAGACCCAGTACTTC

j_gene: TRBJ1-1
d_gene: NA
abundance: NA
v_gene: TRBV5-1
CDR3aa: CASSLALGRRVMNTEAFF
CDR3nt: TGCGCCAGCAGCTTGGCCCTTGGACGGCGGGTCATGAACACTGAAGCTTTCTTT

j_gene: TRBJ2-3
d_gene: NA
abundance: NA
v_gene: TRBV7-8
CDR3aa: CASSLYLLAPNTDTQYF
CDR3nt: TGTGCCAGCAGCTTATACCTTCTAGCTCCCAACACAGATACGCAGTATTTT

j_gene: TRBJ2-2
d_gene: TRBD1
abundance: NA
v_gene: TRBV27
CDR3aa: CASSGSGQGGSGELFF
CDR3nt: TGTGCCAGCAGTGGATCGGGACAGGGGGGGTCCGGGGAGCTGTTTTTT

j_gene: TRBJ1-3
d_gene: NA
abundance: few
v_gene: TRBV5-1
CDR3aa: CASSPTGSGNTIYF
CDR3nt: TGCGCCAGCAGCCCCACAGGGTCTGGAAACACCATATATTTT

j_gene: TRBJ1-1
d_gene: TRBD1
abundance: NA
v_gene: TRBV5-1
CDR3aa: CASSPGTAEAFF
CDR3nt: TGCGCCAGCAGCCCTGGGACAGCTGAAGCTTTCTTT

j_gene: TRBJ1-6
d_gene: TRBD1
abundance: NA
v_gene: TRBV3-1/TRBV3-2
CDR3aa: CASSHLTGGLKDSPLHF
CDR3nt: TGTGCCAGCAGCCATCTAACAGGGGGCCTAAAAGATTCACCCCTCCACTTT

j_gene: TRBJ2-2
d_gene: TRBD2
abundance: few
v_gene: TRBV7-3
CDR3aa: CASSPTSSNTGELFF
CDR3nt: TGTGCCAGCAGCCCGACTAGCTCTAACACCGGGGAGCTGTTTTTT

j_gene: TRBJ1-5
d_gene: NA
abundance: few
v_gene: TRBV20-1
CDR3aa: CSASDQGSNQPQHF
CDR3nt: TGCAGTGCTAGTGATCAGGGGAGCAATCAGCCCCAGCATTTT

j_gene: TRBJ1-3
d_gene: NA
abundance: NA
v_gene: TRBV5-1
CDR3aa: CASSEGSGNTIYF
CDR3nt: TGCGCCAGCAGCGAGGGATCCGGAAACACCATATATTTT

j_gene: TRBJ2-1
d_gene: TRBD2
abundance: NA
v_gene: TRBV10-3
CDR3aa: CAISEISGLAGYNEQFF
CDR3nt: TGTGCCATCAGTGAAATCTCGGGACTAGCGGGGTACAATGAGCAGTTCTTC

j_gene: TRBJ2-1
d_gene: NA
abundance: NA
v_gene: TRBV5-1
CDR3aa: CASSLLHNEQFF
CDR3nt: TGCGCCAGCAGCTTACTTCACAATGAGCAGTTCTTC

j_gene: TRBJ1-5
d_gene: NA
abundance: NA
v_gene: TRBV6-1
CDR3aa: CASSGAGSVGNQPQHF
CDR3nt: TGTGCCAGCAGTGGGGCGGGATCAGTGGGAAATCAGCCCCAGCATTTT

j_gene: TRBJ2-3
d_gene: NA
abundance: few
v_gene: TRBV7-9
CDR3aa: CASSIHTDTQYF
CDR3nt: TGTGCCAGCAGCATCCACACAGATACGCAGTATTTT

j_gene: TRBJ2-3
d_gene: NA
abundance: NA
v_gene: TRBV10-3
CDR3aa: CAIQREYTQYF
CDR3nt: TGTGCCATCCAACGGGAATATACGCAGTATTTT

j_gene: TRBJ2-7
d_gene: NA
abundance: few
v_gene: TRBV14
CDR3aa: CASSQAAGPLYF
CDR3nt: TGTGCCAGCAGCCAAGCGGCGGGGCCGTTGTACTTC

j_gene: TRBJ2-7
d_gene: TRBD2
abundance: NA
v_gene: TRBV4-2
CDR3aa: CASSQDSSGAPYEQYF
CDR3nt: TGTGCCAGCAGCCAAGATTCTAGCGGGGCGCCCTACGAGCAGTACTTC

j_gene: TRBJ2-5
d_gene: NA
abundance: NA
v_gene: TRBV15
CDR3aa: CATTTGTQETQYF
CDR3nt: TGTGCCACTACAACAGGGACCCAAGAGACCCAGTACTTC

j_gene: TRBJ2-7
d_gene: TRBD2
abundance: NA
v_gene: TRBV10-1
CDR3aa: CASSRGGSEEQYF
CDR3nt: TGCGCCAGCAGTCGGGGGGGTTCGGAAGAGCAGTACTTC

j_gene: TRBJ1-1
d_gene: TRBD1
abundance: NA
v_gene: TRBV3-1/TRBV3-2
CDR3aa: CASSQAGGATEAFF
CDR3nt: TGTGCCAGCAGCCAGGCAGGGGGCGCGACTGAAGCTTTCTTT